The following is a T cell receptor beta chain sequence with its context. This sample stems from a study of blood T cell repertoires in COVID-19. Study at large: Material from acute and convalescent COVID-19 was sourced from the United States, Italy and Spain. The analysed material was cDNA or gDNA that came from T cells, B-cell-depleted T cells, or PBMCs.

J lost 5 bases, V lost 5 bases, and 11 bases had no gene match. The CDR3 sequence is 16 residues long. Per germline, CDR1 SGHTA and CDR2 FQGNSA. In the original workflow: Reference gene primer amplification gave estimated nucleated cell counts. The data were produced by immunoSEQ multiplex PCR, yet TCRdb's version contains in-frame clones alone and is incomplete. V and J calls plus clone size are reproduced from that table; the DNA served to infer D and trimming. The repertoire holds about 260,000 clones, with approximately 89% as singletons. The sequenced sample was peripheral blood. The chain uses TRBV7-2 and TRBJ2-1, with TRBD2 matching over 8 bases. The sequence derives from a middle-aged man who had recovered from COVID-19. This CDR3 reads CASSRWGLAGHNEQFF. In DNA, the CDR3 is TGTGCCAGCAGCCGTTGGGGCCTAGCGGGCCACAATGAGCAGTTCTTC.